This T cell receptor beta chain was retrieved from a study of T cell changes during pregnancy in multiple sclerosis. Trimming at V came to 6 bases and at J to 10 bases, leaving 18 bases not matched to a gene. This CDR3 has 17 residues. Germline V gene data show CDR1 as MDHEN and CDR2 as SYDVKM. Data came from immunoSEQ multiplex PCR; TCRdb stores just in-frame clones and leaves some out. The table has around 50,000 clones, 94% seen once. The sample consisted of CD8+ T cells from peripheral blood mononuclear cells, taken in the first trimester of pregnancy. The receptor's source is a female donor with multiple sclerosis, enrolled in a pregnancy study. This chain joins TRBV28 and TRBJ2-1, with 10 bases aligning to TRBD2. The CDR3 here is CASRPRGGLAGVREQFF. The DNA for the CDR3 is TGTGCCAGCAGGCCTCGGGGCGGGCTAGCGGGAGTAAGGGAGCAGTTCTTC.